One sample yielded the 28 T cell receptor beta chains listed below, sequenced in a study of cytomegalovirus exposure and HLA in healthy donors. PCR primers comprised 60 Vbeta and 13 Jbeta primers. Clones were sequenced by immunoSEQ multiplex PCR, and TCRdb holds only the in-frame ones, with some missing. The sample has about 77,000 clones, 75% to 80% seen once; the top ten hold 3.4%. The sequenced material came from PBMCs. The receptors shown here come from a man aged 35-49 years in good health and CMV-seronegative.

V is TRBV29-1 and J is TRBJ2-2; the match to TRBD1 covers 8 bases. Per the germline V gene, CDR1 is SQVTM and CDR2 is ANQGSEA. The CDR3 is made up of 15 amino acids. V was clipped by 6 bases and J by 7 bases; unmatched bases: 13. CDR3 DNA: TGCAGCGTAGCCGGGAAGCAGGGGGCAGGCGGGGAGCTGTTTTTT. As protein: CSVAGKQGAGGELFF.

This clone was recorded a few times. The chain links TRBV2 to TRBJ1-5; D is possibly TRBD1 (5 bases). The CDR3 has 12 amino acids. Between the trimmed V and J ends, which lost 4 bases and 7 bases, there was a span of 8 bases. Germline CDR1 reads SNHLY; CDR2 reads FYNNEI. CDR3 sequence: CASSGQRQPQHF. The CDR3 DNA reads TGTGCCAGCAGTGGACAGAGGCAGCCCCAGCATTTT.

The chain links TRBV12-5 to TRBJ2-1; D call uncertain. Germline CDR1 is LGHNT and CDR2 is FRNRAP. The CDR3 totals 12 residues. Trimming took 2 bases from V and 7 from J, leaving 6 bases between them. CDR3 sequence reads: CASGLLGNEQFF. Here the CDR3 DNA reads TGTGCTAGTGGTTTGCTCGGGAATGAGCAGTTCTTC.

V gene TRBV7-9 combines with J gene TRBJ2-1; D is uncertain. V lost 1 base, J lost 8 bases, and 9 bases lay in between. In germline, CDR1 is SEHNR, CDR2 FQNEAQ (reference sequence). This CDR3 comprises 13 residues. The CDR3 region has the DNA TGTGCCAGCAGCTTAGTGCTGGGCGATGAGCAGTTCTTC. Amino acids: CASSLVLGDEQFF.

CDR3 in amino acids: CASSTKAALNTEAFF. CDR3 nucleotide sequence: TGTGCCAGCAGCACAAAAGCAGCGTTGAACACTGAAGCTTTCTTT. The chain is built from TRBV7-9 and TRBJ1-1; D unclear. This CDR3 comprises 15 residues. V lost 5 bases and J lost 0, with 13 bases in between. Looked up from germline, CDR1 is SEHNR and CDR2 is FQNEAQ (reference sequence). The complete variable domain, with remaining parts taken from reference TRBV7-9 and TRBJ1-1, reads DTGVSQNPRHKITKRGQNVTFRCDPISEHNRLYWYRQTLGQGPEFLTYFQNEAQLEKSRLLSDRFSAERPKGSFSTLEIQRTEQGDSAMYLCASSTKAALNTEAFFGQGTRLTVV.

CDR3 sequence reads: CASRGQARATNEKLFF. Written as DNA, the CDR3 is TGCGCCAGCAGAGGACAGGCCCGTGCAACTAATGAAAAACTGTTTTTT. The V gene is TRBV5-1, the J gene TRBJ1-4, with 7 bases identical to TRBD1. J gave up 0 bases and V 5 bases, and 7 bases lay outside the gene matches. This CDR3 is built from 16 residues. Germline V gene lookup returns CDR1 SGHRS and CDR2 YFSETQ.

The chain couples TRBV7-2 to TRBJ2-7; 7 nucleotides line up with TRBD1. The CDR3 has 14 amino acids. Germline V gives CDR1 SGHTA, CDR2 FQGNSA. Trimming at V came to 4 bases and at J to 2 bases, leaving 5 bases not matched to a gene. The CDR3 DNA sequence: TGTGCCAGCAGCTCCCGACAGGGACCCTACGAGCAGTACTTC. Translating it yields CASSSRQGPYEQYF.

The chain links TRBV7-2 to TRBJ1-5, with D perhaps matching TRBD1 (6 bases). The CDR3 has 16 amino acids. Trimming removed 3 bases from V and 9 bases from J, with 21 bases in between. Per germline, CDR1 SGHTA and CDR2 FQGNSA. CDR3 in DNA: TGTGCCAGCAGCTTTGGTGGACAGACATCGTTGGGGCCCCAGCATTTT. Translating gives CASSFGGQTSLGPQHF.

This clone was detected once. The rearrangement joins TRBV18 to TRBJ2-1; TRBD2 aligns across 11 bases. The CDR3 totals 16 residues. Germline CDR1 is KGHSH and CDR2 is LQKENI. Germline trimming cut 4 bases from V and 5 bases from J; bases unmatched to any gene: 7. The CDR3 region has the DNA TGTGCCAGCTCACGGCGGACTAGCGGGCTAGACAATGAGCAGTTCTTC. Its protein product is CASSRRTSGLDNEQFF.

This chain uses TRBV5-1 with TRBJ1-1, with 9 bases fitting TRBD1. Germline lookup yields CDR1 SGHRS and CDR2 YFSETQ. V was clipped by 4 bases and J by 3 bases; unmatched bases: 7. The CDR3 extends over 15 amino acids. The CDR3 DNA reads as TGCGCCAGCAGCGTGGCGGGACAGGGAGACACTGAAGCTTTCTTT. Translation: CASSVAGQGDTEAFF.

The chain carries TRBV6-5 and TRBJ2-5; D call uncertain. The V end was cut by 7 bases, the J end by 6 bases, with 9 bases between. The CDR3 spans 11 residues. Germline V gene lookup returns CDR1 MNHEY and CDR2 SVGAGI. CDR3 bases: TGTGCCAGCAACCTAGATCAGACCCAGTACTTC. It encodes CASNLDQTQYF.

As to this clone: At one boundary the junction diverges from the germline segment, which might be a read error. This sequence joins TRBV5-1 and TRBJ2-3, with D possibly being TRBD2 (6 bases). Per germline, CDR1 SGHRS and CDR2 YFSETQ. The CDR3 has 16 amino acids. The CDR3 spells CARSSGLQLSTDTQYF. DNA of the CDR3: TGCGCCCGCAGCTCGGGACTTCAACTTAGCACAGATACGCAGTATTTT. Full variable domain (remainder filled in from reference TRBV5-1 and TRBJ2-3): KAGVTQTPRYLIKTRGQQVTLSCSPISGHRSVSWYQQTPGQGLQFLFEYFSETQRNKGNFPGRFSGRQFSNSRSEMNVSTLELGDSALYLCARSSGLQLSTDTQYFGPGTRLTVL.

The rearrangement links TRBV10-1 to TRBJ1-1; 9 nucleotides agree with TRBD1. After removal of 6 bases from V and 3 bases from J, the junction contained 5 bases not matched to a gene. From germline, CDR1 is WNHNN and CDR2 SYGVQD (reference sequence). The CDR3 extends over 14 amino acids. CDR3 residues: CASSLGQGYTEAFF. For the CDR3, the DNA is TGCGCCAGCAGCCTTGGACAGGGGTACACTGAAGCTTTCTTT.

The CDR3 region is CAISEWTADNSPLHF. The CDR3 nucleotides read TGTGCCATCAGTGAGTGGACAGCCGATAATTCACCCCTCCACTTT. This chain links TRBV10-3 with TRBJ1-6; a weak D match, TRBD1 (6 bases). This CDR3 spans 15 amino acids. The germline V gene encodes CDR1 ENHRY and CDR2 SYGVKD. V lost 1 base, J lost 5 bases, and 9 bases lay in between.

This clone was seen a few times. This sequence joins TRBV6-5 and TRBJ1-1, with 9 bases aligning to TRBD1. Unmatched junction bases numbered 7, after V lost 0 bases and J lost 5 bases. This CDR3 has 16 residues. CDR1 is MNHEY and CDR2 is SVGAGI in the germline V gene. CDR3 loop: CASSYSGTGIVTEAFF. The CDR3 DNA reads TGTGCCAGCAGTTACTCGGGGACAGGGATCGTGACTGAAGCTTTCTTT.

V gene TRBV18 combines with J gene TRBJ2-1, with 15 bases fitting TRBD2. CDR1 is KGHSH, CDR2 LQKENI, per germline. The junction had 3 bases not matched to a gene; V was cut back by 4 bases and J by 2 bases. The CDR3 covers 17 residues. CDR3 region: CASSLRTSGGAYNEQFF. The CDR3 coding sequence is TGTGCCAGCTCACTAAGGACTAGCGGGGGGGCCTACAATGAGCAGTTCTTC. Filled out from reference TRBV18 and TRBJ2-1, the complete variable domain reads NAGVMQNPRHLVRRRGQEARLRCSPMKGHSHVYWYRQLPEEGLKFMVYLQKENIIDESGMPKERFSAEFPKEGPSILRIQQVVRGDSAAYFCASSLRTSGGAYNEQFFGPGTRLTVL.

This chain joins TRBV7-8 and TRBJ1-5; 7 bases line up with TRBD1. V dropped 5 bases and J dropped 8; count of bases not matched to a gene: 12. The CDR3 contains 15 residues. From germline, CDR1 is SGHVS and CDR2 FQNEAQ. The CDR3 DNA reads as TGTGCCAGCAGCCCTAACGCCAGGGGGATCGAGCCCCAGCATTTT. It codes for CASSPNARGIEPQHF.

V is TRBV6-1 and J is TRBJ1-5; D remains unclear. CDR3 length: 12 residues. V gave up 1 base and J gave up 9 bases, with 7 bases separating them. Per the germline V gene, CDR1 is MNHNS and CDR2 is SASEGT. CDR3 DNA sequence: TGTGCCAGCAGTGAAGAGTGGAGGCCCCAGCATTTT. It yields the protein CASSEEWRPQHF.

The chain combines TRBV10-1 with TRBJ2-3; possibly TRBD2 for D (5 bases). From germline, CDR1 is WNHNN and CDR2 SYGVQD (reference sequence). This CDR3 has 12 residues. V dropped 11 bases and J dropped 2 bases, with 11 bases sitting between them. Here the CDR3 DNA reads TGCGCCGCTCGGAGGCCCACAGATACGCAGTATTTT. Its translation is CAARRPTDTQYF.

The chain uses TRBV5-1 and TRBJ2-3; TRBD2 aligns across 9 bases. V lost 5 bases, J lost 2 bases, and 6 bases stayed unmatched. Germline CDR1 SGHRS, CDR2 YFSETQ. The CDR3 has 15 amino acids. CDR3 sequence (DNA): TGCGCCAGCAGGTTAGCGGGGGATCCCACAGATACGCAGTATTTT. Translating gives CASRLAGDPTDTQYF.

This clone has just a few counts. The CDR3 protein is CASSQGQPSQPQHF. DNA for the CDR3: TGCGCCAGCAGCCAAGGACAGCCCTCTCAGCCCCAGCATTTT. The chain has TRBV4-1 and TRBJ1-5, with D perhaps matching TRBD1 (5 bases). The CDR3 is made up of 14 amino acids. Deletions cut 1 base from V and 6 bases from J, with 10 bases between. Germline CDR1 reads MGHRA; CDR2 reads YSYEKL.

With regard to this clone: As the CDR3 is not closed by the conserved phenylalanine or tryptophan, this likely results from a read error. The chain couples TRBV5-6 to TRBJ1-4; no reliable D call. The CDR3 runs to 14 residues. Trimming stripped 1 base from V and 4 bases from J, with 8 bases between. Looked up from germline, CDR1 is SGHDT and CDR2 is YYEEEE. CDR3 bases: TGTGCCAGCAGCTTGCGAGGGAATAATGAAAAACTGTTTCTT. Translated, it gives CASSLRGNNEKLFL.

CDR3 in amino acids: CASSYNQDQPQHF. CDR3 sequence (DNA): TGTGCCAGCAGTTACAACCAGGATCAGCCCCAGCATTTT. This sequence joins TRBV6-5 and TRBJ1-5; D unclear. CDR1 is MNHEY, CDR2 SVGAGI, per germline. There are 13 residues in the CDR3. V was trimmed by 2 bases and J by 5 bases, leaving 7 bases between them.

This clone was found a few times. The chain joins TRBV11-2 to TRBJ1-1; TRBD1 aligns across 7 bases. The CDR3 covers 13 residues. Germline assignment: CDR1 SGHAT and CDR2 FQNNGV. The V gene end was trimmed by 6 bases and the J gene end by 3 bases; junction bases not matched to a gene: 4. This CDR3 is CASRRQGDTEAFF. CDR3 sequence (DNA): TGTGCCAGCAGAAGACAGGGCGACACTGAAGCTTTCTTT. Looking up the rest from reference TRBV11-2 and TRBJ1-1 gives the full variable domain: EAGVAQSPRYKIIEKRQSVAFWCNPISGHATLYWYQQILGQGPKLLIQFQNNGVVDDSQLPKDRFSAERLKGVDSTLKIQPAKLEDSAVYLCASRRQGDTEAFFGQGTRLTVV.

This clone came up a few times. The rearrangement links TRBV4-1 to TRBJ2-6, with D possibly matching TRBD1 (6 bases). Germline values: CDR1 MGHRA, CDR2 YSYEKL. The CDR3 is 17 amino acids. With 4 bases removed from V and 4 bases from J, the gap between germline ends came to 17 bases. CDR3 sequence reads: CASSPLFQGLGANVLTF. The DNA for the CDR3 is TGCGCCAGCAGCCCGTTATTTCAGGGGCTCGGGGCCAACGTCCTGACTTTC.

This clone was counted a single time. The chain links TRBV7-3 to TRBJ2-5; D is perhaps TRBD1 (5 bases). The V end was cut by 3 bases, the J end by 2 bases, with 7 bases between. This CDR3 spans 13 amino acids. In germline, CDR1 is SGHTA, CDR2 FQGTGA. The CDR3 loop reads CASSFDSQETQYF. The CDR3 nucleotides are TGTGCCAGCAGCTTCGACAGTCAAGAGACCCAGTACTTC.

This chain joins TRBV10-1 and TRBJ1-5; tentative D call: TRBD1 (6 bases). This CDR3 contains 13 residues. Germline CDR1 reads WNHNN; CDR2 reads SYGVQD (reference sequence). Trimming removed 6 bases at V and 4 bases at J, with 10 bases between. CDR3 DNA sequence: TGCGCCAGCAGCCTAACAGGGAATCAGCCCCAGCATTTT. The encoded protein is CASSLTGNQPQHF.

This chain uses TRBV19 with TRBJ1-5, with 7 nucleotides matching TRBD1. The CDR3 loop spans 18 amino acids. From germline, CDR1 is LNHDA and CDR2 SQIVND (reference sequence). V was pared by 10 bases and J by 0 bases, with 18 bases of the junction left unmatched. The CDR3 is CATSSIPIGTDSNQPQHF. The DNA of the CDR3 is TGTGCCACCTCAAGTATCCCCATCGGGACAGATAGCAATCAGCCCCAGCATTTT.